These 17 T cell receptor beta chains were sequenced from one sample in a study of identical twins' blood T cells. Each CDR3 protein is one row after TCRdb ran MiXCR on the 5' RACE reads. The repertoire includes 300,000 to 450,000 distinct CDR3 sequences, over 25% of them detected once, and 6% to 7% sits in the top ten. Sample: PBMCs. The receptors stem from a woman aged 18 to 50 in good health.

This clonotype was recorded a few times. The V gene is TRBV24-1, the J gene TRBJ1-1; D may be TRBD1 (5 bases). Germline V CDR1 and CDR2: KGHDR, SFDVKD. V lost 5 bases to trimming and J lost 5 bases, with 5 bases between them. This CDR3 spans 11 amino acids. Here the CDR3 DNA reads TGTGCCACCAGTGGGGGGACTGAAGCTTTCTTT. Translating it yields CATSGGTEAFF.

This chain links TRBV6-5 with TRBJ2-2, with 7 bases that match TRBD1. The CDR3 is 17 amino acids. The ends lost 2 bases at V and 0 bases at J; junction bases unmatched: 6. Germline V gene lookup returns CDR1 MNHEY and CDR2 SVGAGI. The CDR3 nucleotides read TGTGCCAGCAGTTACCTCGGGCAGGGGGCGAACACCGGGGAGCTGTTTTTT. This translates into CASSYLGQGANTGELFF.

The genes are TRBV7-2 and TRBJ2-3; TRBD2 matches 12 bases. Trimming cost V 5 bases and J 4 bases; bases outside gene matches: 19. The germline V gene encodes CDR1 SGHTA and CDR2 FQGNSA. The CDR3 length is 20 residues. Here the CDR3 DNA reads TGTGCCAGCAGCCAAAAAGACAGGACTAGCGGGATTTTGAGATCAGATACGCAGTATTTT. Translation: CASSQKDRTSGILRSDTQYF.

This clonotype has just a few counts. J is TRBJ1-2 and V is TRBV29-1; weak D call: TRBD1 (5 bases). CDR1 and CDR2 from the germline V gene are SQVTM and ANQGSEA. The germline V and J ends were trimmed by 5 bases and 4 bases, with 14 bases remaining between them. The CDR3 totals 13 residues. The CDR3 here is CSVRDGLSYGYTF. The CDR3 DNA reads TGCAGCGTTCGGGACGGTCTTAGCTATGGCTACACCTTC.

The chain employs TRBV7-2 and TRBJ1-6; no definite D call. Germline lookup yields CDR1 SGHTA and CDR2 FQGNSA. This CDR3 spans 13 amino acids. V was pared by 5 bases and J by 7 bases, with 9 bases between. As DNA, the CDR3 is TGTGCCAGCAGCCTCAAGAACAATTCACCCCTCCACTTT. Amino acid sequence: CASSLKNNSPLHF.

This clonotype was detected many times. The chain has TRBV5-1 and TRBJ2-6; D may be TRBD1 (6 bases). Deletions cut 8 bases from V and 0 bases from J, with 12 bases between. Germline V CDR1 and CDR2: SGHRS, YFSETQ. The CDR3 totals 15 residues. The CDR3 DNA reads as TGCGCCAGTCAGGACAGCTCCTCTGGGGCCAACGTCCTGACTTTC. Its protein is CASQDSSSGANVLTF.

This clonotype has only a few counts. A much bigger clone sits one base away, suggesting this may be a read error. The V gene is TRBV2, the J gene TRBJ1-3, with D possibly matching TRBD1 (6 bases). From germline, CDR1 is SNHLY and CDR2 FYNNEI. This CDR3 is built from 15 residues. CDR3 loop: CASRPLTGLGNTVYF. The CDR3 region has the DNA TGTGCCAGCAGGCCCTTGACAGGTCTTGGAAACACCGTATATTTT.

This clonotype was counted a single time. A junction end diverges from the germline sequence, so it may reflect a read error. This chain connects TRBV12-5 to TRBJ1-1; D not certain. Germline CDR1 and CDR2: LGHNT and FRNRAP. This CDR3 contains 17 residues. CDR3 DNA sequence: TGTACTAGTGGTTTGGTACGACTTGTCCGCATTCCGACTGAAGCTTTCTTT. Its protein is CTSGLVRLVRIPTEAFF.

The chain employs TRBV7-6 and TRBJ2-1; 9 bases agree with TRBD2. Germline V gene data show CDR1 as SGHVS and CDR2 as FNYEAQ. The V segment lost 3 bases and the J segment 5 bases; nucleotides outside the gene matches: 5. This CDR3 has 15 residues. The CDR3 DNA is TGTGCCAGCAGCTTTGCGAGCGGGGGGAACAATGAGCAGTTCTTC. Protein sequence: CASSFASGGNNEQFF. The variable domain in full, with the rest retrieved from reference TRBV7-6 and TRBJ2-1, is GAGVSQSPRYKVTKRGQDVALRCDPISGHVSLYWYRQALGQGPEFLTYFNYEAQQDKSGLPNDRFSAERPEGSISTLTIQRTEQRDSAMYRCASSFASGGNNEQFFGPGTRLTVL.

This clonotype was seen many times. V gene TRBV12-5 combines with J gene TRBJ1-1; TRBD1 is a possible D gene (5 bases). V lost 6 bases, J lost 4 bases, and 15 bases lay in between. The CDR3 is 14 amino acids. Germline loops: CDR1 LGHNT, CDR2 FRNRAP. The CDR3 DNA is TGTGCTAGTGGGGGGGACTACAGTGGCACTGAAGCTTTCTTT. Amino acids: CASGGDYSGTEAFF.

J is TRBJ1-1 and V is TRBV19; weak D call: TRBD1 (5 bases). Deletions cut 4 bases from V and 0 bases from J, with 12 bases between. The CDR3 runs to 15 residues. The germline V gene encodes CDR1 LNHDA and CDR2 SQIVND (reference sequence). CDR3 bases: TGTGCCAGTAGTACCCCGACAGAAATGAACACTGAAGCTTTCTTT. Its protein is CASSTPTEMNTEAFF.

CDR3 bases: TGTGCCAGCAGCCAAGGTGGAACCAATTCACCCCTCCACTTT. This sequence encodes CASSQGGTNSPLHF. The chain carries TRBV3-1 and TRBJ1-6; D not certain. V was cut by 1 base and J by 7 bases, with 8 bases left in between. Germline values: CDR1 LGHDT, CDR2 YNNKEL (reference sequence). The CDR3 has 14 amino acids.

This clonotype was counted once. V gene TRBV20-1 combines with J gene TRBJ2-3; the D gene is possibly TRBD2 (6 bases). The CDR3 length is 13 residues. Germline loops: CDR1 DFQATT, CDR2 SNEGSKA (reference sequence). V dropped 6 bases and J dropped 4 bases, with 14 bases sitting between them. DNA for the CDR3: TGCAGTGCGTCCGGGACTCATCCAGATACGCAGTATTTT. Translating it yields CSASGTHPDTQYF.

This clonotype showed up many times. The chain has TRBV6-5 and TRBJ2-2, with D perhaps TRBD1 (5 bases). Germline CDR1 MNHEY, CDR2 SVGAGI. With 6 bases removed from V and 0 bases from J, the gap between germline ends came to 8 bases. The CDR3 runs to 14 residues. CDR3 loop: CASSRTPNTGELFF. CDR3 coding DNA: TGTGCCAGCAGCCGGACACCGAACACCGGGGAGCTGTTTTTT.

Regarding this clonotype: The germline gene is not matched at one end of the junction; a read error may be the cause. The chain uses TRBV3-1 and TRBJ2-1, with 7 bases fitting TRBD2. Germline lookup yields CDR1 LGHDT and CDR2 YNNKEL (reference sequence). The CDR3 is made up of 15 amino acids. The CDR3 DNA reads as TGTGCCAGCAGCGAAGAGCGGGGAACATACAATGAGCAGTTCTTC. Translation gives CASSEERGTYNEQFF.

The genes are TRBV2 and TRBJ1-4; 8 bases fit TRBD1. This CDR3 region has 16 residues. The V segment lost 10 bases and the J segment 0 bases; nucleotides outside the gene matches: 10. Per germline, CDR1 SNHLY and CDR2 FYNNEI. The CDR3 nucleotides are TGTGCCACCGTTGGACAGGGCCCTGCAACTAATGAAAAACTGTTTTTT. Encoded protein: CATVGQGPATNEKLFF. Complete variable domain (other parts from reference TRBV2 and TRBJ1-4): EPEVTQTPSHQVTQMGQEVILRCVPISNHLYFYWYRQILGQKVEFLVSFYNNEISEKSEIFDDQFSVERPDGSNFTLKIRSTKLEDSAMYFCATVGQGPATNEKLFFGSGTQLSVL.

This clonotype appeared a few times. V gene TRBV19 combines with J gene TRBJ1-5, with D perhaps TRBD1 (5 bases). The CDR3 length is 15 residues. The V end was cut by 5 bases, the J end by 2 bases, with 13 bases between. Germline CDR1 is LNHDA and CDR2 is SQIVND (reference sequence). This chain's CDR3 is CASSVIGGGNQPQHF. The DNA of the CDR3 is TGTGCCAGTAGTGTCATCGGGGGAGGCAATCAGCCCCAGCATTTT. The whole variable domain, remainder taken from reference TRBV19 and TRBJ1-5, is DGGITQSPKYLFRKEGQNVTLSCEQNLNHDAMYWYRQDPGQGLRLIYYSQIVNDFQKGDIAEGYSVSREKKESFPLTVTSAQKNPTAFYLCASSVIGGGNQPQHFGDGTRLSIL.